A single sample is the source of the 26 T cell receptor beta chains below, sequenced in a study of blood T cell repertoires in COVID-19. Sequenced by immunoSEQ multiplex PCR; TCRdb stores in-frame clones only, minus some. Here the sample spans fewer than 90,000 clones, about 95% being singletons. The source material was peripheral blood. These receptors were taken from a human donor with active COVID-19. The donor label of this sample is uncertain.

The V gene is TRBV3-1 (or the pseudogene TRBV3-2), the J gene TRBJ1-6; 9 bases map to TRBD1. Germline V CDR1 and CDR2: LGHDT, YNNKEL (reference sequence). With 2 bases clipped from V and 10 bases from J, the junction kept 9 bases outside the gene matches. This CDR3 is 16 amino acids long. Here the CDR3 DNA reads TGTGCCAGCAGCCAAAAAGGGGGACAGGGAGGATCACCCCTCCACTTT. Amino acid sequence: CASSQKGGQGGSPLHF.

V usage is TRBV18 and J usage is TRBJ1-4; D is undetermined. The CDR3 is 15 residues long. Germline-derived CDR1 and CDR2 are KGHSH and LQKENI. V gave up 3 bases and J gave up 3 bases, with 11 bases separating them. CDR3 nucleotides: TGTGCCAGCTCACCCCCGATGGAGGCTAATGAAAAACTGTTTTTT. It is translated as CASSPPMEANEKLFF.

The rearrangement links TRBV7-2 to TRBJ2-7; D may be TRBD2 (5 bases). V was cut by 1 base and J by 7 bases, with 17 bases left in between. Germline V gene lookup returns CDR1 SGHTA and CDR2 FQGNSA. The CDR3 totals 15 residues. The DNA for the CDR3 is TGTGCCAGCAGCTTAGTGGCGGGCGCCGTTGAGGAGCAGTACTTC. Translated: CASSLVAGAVEEQYF. The variable domain in full, with the rest retrieved from reference TRBV7-2 and TRBJ2-7, is GAGVSQSPSNKVTEKGKDVELRCDPISGHTALYWYRQSLGQGLEFLIYFQGNSAPDKSGLPSDRFSAERTGGSVSTLTIQRTQQEDSAVYLCASSLVAGAVEEQYFGPGTRLTVT.

The rearrangement joins TRBV5-1 to TRBJ2-7, with D unclear. Germline values: CDR1 SGHRS, CDR2 YFSETQ. The V end lost 0 bases, the J end lost 1 base, and 11 bases lay between the germline ends. The CDR3 contains 15 residues. The CDR3 bases are TGCGCCAGCAGCTTGGTATCCAGGTATTCCTACGAGCAGTACTTC. Amino acids: CASSLVSRYSYEQYF.

The chain uses TRBV7-9 and TRBJ2-7, with TRBD1 matching over 9 bases. V lost 5 bases and J lost 0; bases outside the gene matches: 5. This CDR3 has 15 residues. Germline assignment: CDR1 SEHNR and CDR2 FQNEAQ (reference sequence). DNA for the CDR3: TGTGCCAGCAGCCCACCGACAGGGGGCTCCTACGAGCAGTACTTC. Translated: CASSPPTGGSYEQYF.

This clone was seen once. V usage is TRBV18 and J usage is TRBJ1-5; D call uncertain. Germline V gene lookup returns CDR1 KGHSH and CDR2 LQKENI. CDR3 size: 12 residues. Deletions cut 6 bases from V and 6 bases from J, with 9 bases between. This chain's CDR3 is CASSRAGQPQHF. CDR3 sequence (DNA): TGTGCCAGCTCCCGAGCAGGTCAGCCCCAGCATTTT.

The chain couples TRBV2 to TRBJ1-1; 7 bases agree with TRBD1. With 7 bases clipped from V and 3 bases from J, the junction kept 5 bases outside the gene matches. Germline CDR1 is SNHLY and CDR2 is FYNNEI. This CDR3 contains 13 residues. For the CDR3, the DNA is TGTGCCAGCACGAGACAGGGTTACACTGAAGCTTTCTTT. As protein: CASTRQGYTEAFF.

The chain uses TRBV7-9 and TRBJ1-6, with 9 bases lining up with TRBD1. The V segment lost 5 bases and the J segment 7 bases; nucleotides outside the gene matches: 3. The CDR3 spans 14 residues. Per the germline V gene, CDR1 is SEHNR and CDR2 is FQNEAQ (reference sequence). CDR3: CASSPGQGNSPLHF. CDR3 DNA sequence: TGTGCCAGCAGCCCGGGACAGGGAAATTCACCCCTCCACTTT.

The chain uses TRBV4-3 and TRBJ2-7; 8 bases fit TRBD1. Trimming took 3 bases from V and 1 from J; bases not matched to a gene: 2. This CDR3 is built from 14 residues. Per the germline V gene, CDR1 is LGHNA and CDR2 is YSLEER. The CDR3 is CASSQDRASYEQYF. The CDR3 coding sequence is TGCGCCAGCAGCCAGGACAGGGCGTCCTACGAGCAGTACTTC.

This rearrangement joins TRBV2 to TRBJ1-2; 12 bases agree with TRBD1. J gave up 9 bases and V 11 bases, and 16 bases lay outside the gene matches. This CDR3 region has 15 residues. CDR1 is SNHLY, CDR2 FYNNEI, per germline. The CDR3 is CAQGVGTGGLLSYTF. The CDR3 DNA reads TGTGCCCAAGGGGTAGGGACAGGGGGCCTATTAAGCTACACCTTC.

The chain links TRBV28 to TRBJ2-5, with TRBD1 identical over 7 bases. The CDR3 is made up of 13 amino acids. The germline V gene has CDR1 MDHEN and CDR2 SYDVKM. Losses at the gene ends were 6 bases for V and 5 bases for J; bases not matched to a gene: 6. CDR3 residues: CASRHRGWETQYF. The CDR3 DNA is TGTGCCAGCAGGCACAGGGGCTGGGAGACCCAGTACTTC. Full variable domain (outside the CDR3, taken from reference TRBV28 and TRBJ2-5): DVKVTQSSRYLVKRTGEKVFLECVQDMDHENMFWYRQDPGLGLRLIYFSYDVKMKEKGDIPEGYSVSREKKERFSLILESASTNQTSMYLCASRHRGWETQYFGPGTRLLVL.

In regard to this clone: Compared with germline, one end of the junction differs, possibly owing to a read error. This sequence joins TRBV7-2 and TRBJ2-3, with D possibly TRBD1 on 5 matching bases. The CDR3 is 14 residues long. Germline V lookup: CDR1 SGHTA, CDR2 FQGNSA. The CDR3 spells CASSGMAGSDPQYF. CDR3 DNA: TGTGCCAGCAGCGGGATGGCAGGGTCAGATCCGCAGTATTTT.

In the case of this clone: Mismatch with germline at one junction end may stem from a read error. The rearrangement links TRBV19 to TRBJ2-1; 9 nucleotides agree with TRBD1. Per the germline V gene, CDR1 is LNHDA and CDR2 is SQIVND (reference sequence). CDR3 length: 15 amino acids. CDR3 protein: CASSIPGQGYYEQFF. The CDR3 nucleotides read TGTGCCAGTAGTATTCCGGGACAGGGCTACTATGAGCAGTTCTTC.

The chain is built from TRBV12-5 and TRBJ1-1; D unclear. V lost 2 bases and J lost 11, with 12 bases in between. This CDR3 has 12 amino acids. Germline CDR1 LGHNT, CDR2 FRNRAP. The CDR3 is CASGLPNLGAFF. CDR3 DNA: TGTGCTAGTGGTTTGCCCAATCTCGGGGCTTTCTTT.

The V gene is TRBV18, the J gene TRBJ1-5; 9 bases match TRBD1. Per germline, CDR1 KGHSH and CDR2 LQKENI. With 3 bases clipped from V and 2 bases from J, the junction kept 5 bases outside the gene matches. The CDR3 totals 16 residues. DNA of the CDR3: TGTGCCAGCTCACCCACCCGGGACAGGGGCAATCAGCCCCAGCATTTT. Protein: CASSPTRDRGNQPQHF.

The rearrangement uses TRBV19 and TRBJ2-5; TRBD2 is a possible D gene (7 bases). Germline V lookup: CDR1 LNHDA, CDR2 SQIVND (reference sequence). V was shortened by 10 bases and J by 5 bases, with 14 bases between the two germline ends. This CDR3 is 12 amino acids long. CDR3 nucleotides: TGTGCCAAGGGGGGGATTAGGGAGACCCAGTACTTC. It specifies CAKGGIRETQYF.

The chain links TRBV5-6 to TRBJ1-4; 9 positions agree with TRBD1. Germline lookup yields CDR1 SGHDT and CDR2 YYEEEE. The V gene end was trimmed by 3 bases and the J gene end by 8 bases; junction bases not matched to a gene: 8. This CDR3 region has 15 residues. The CDR3 here is CASSSWTGETEKLFF. The CDR3 DNA sequence: TGTGCCAGCAGCTCTTGGACAGGGGAGACGGAAAAACTGTTTTTT.

Concerning this clone itself: Its ends do not fully match the called genes, so a read error is possible. The chain links TRBV5-1 to TRBJ2-1; 7 bases agree with TRBD2. Germline CDR1 and CDR2: SGHRS and YFSETQ. The CDR3 extends over 15 amino acids. The CDR3 nucleotides read TGCGCCAGCAGTTTGGCGGGCGCGGGGAGGGATGAGCAGTTCTTC. This encodes CASSLAGAGRDEQFF.

The CDR3 region has the DNA TGTGCCAGCAGCTCCGGACTAGCGGGGGGCTACAATGAGCAGTTCTTC. Translating gives CASSSGLAGGYNEQFF. The chain uses TRBV7-9 and TRBJ2-1, with TRBD2 matching over 14 bases. V was clipped by 4 bases and J by 3 bases; unmatched bases: 2. Germline CDR1 is SEHNR and CDR2 is FQNEAQ (reference sequence). The CDR3 totals 16 residues.

V usage is TRBV7-9 and J usage is TRBJ2-4; no clear D. The germline gives CDR1 SEHNR, CDR2 FQNEAQ (reference sequence). Trimming took 5 bases from V and 0 from J, leaving 14 bases between them. CDR3 size: 16 residues. The chain's CDR3 is CASSAPEILAKNIQYF. In DNA form, the CDR3 reads TGTGCCAGCAGCGCCCCGGAGATTCTAGCCAAAAACATTCAGTACTTC.

The chain joins TRBV19 to TRBJ1-2; 7 bases are shared with TRBD1. CDR1 and CDR2 (germline): LNHDA, SQIVND (reference sequence). The CDR3 has 12 residues. The V and J ends lost 10 bases and 2 bases, in that order; junction bases with no gene match: 4. CDR3 protein: CATRDRNYGYTF. Written as DNA, the CDR3 is TGTGCCACCCGGGACAGAAACTATGGCTACACCTTC.

The J gene is TRBJ2-1, the V gene TRBV10-3; the match to TRBD2 covers 12 bases. Losses at the gene ends were 10 bases for V and 1 base for J; bases not matched to a gene: 14. This CDR3 spans 18 amino acids. Germline CDR1 ENHRY, CDR2 SYGVKD. CDR3 in DNA: TGTGCCAGTGGACTAGCGGGAATTAGGGGGAGTTCCTACAATGAGCAGTTCTTC. Translated: CASGLAGIRGSSYNEQFF.

The chain employs TRBV2 and TRBJ2-3, with D perhaps matching TRBD2 (5 bases). The germline gives CDR1 SNHLY, CDR2 FYNNEI. Trimming cost V 2 bases and J 6 bases, with 15 bases left between them. The CDR3 spans 15 residues. The CDR3: CASSELVGGWDTQYF. CDR3 in DNA: TGTGCCAGCAGTGAACTGGTCGGAGGTTGGGATACGCAGTATTTT.

This chain connects TRBV10-3 to TRBJ1-2; TRBD1 aligns across 10 bases. This CDR3 spans 15 amino acids. Germline V gene data show CDR1 as ENHRY and CDR2 as SYGVKD. Losses at the gene ends were 7 bases for V and 6 bases for J; bases not matched to a gene: 11. In DNA, the CDR3 is TGTGCCATCATGGGCCCGGACAGGGGGATTAATGGCTACACCTTC. This sequence encodes CAIMGPDRGINGYTF.

This chain connects TRBV7-6 to TRBJ2-7; 9 bases line up with TRBD1. There are 15 residues in the CDR3. J was trimmed by 1 base and V by 5 bases; bases with no gene match: 6. Germline V lookup: CDR1 SGHVS, CDR2 FNYEAQ. The CDR3: CASSQTGGSSYEQYF. The CDR3 DNA sequence: TGTGCCAGCAGCCAAACAGGGGGCAGTTCCTACGAGCAGTACTTC.

V usage is TRBV12-5 and J usage is TRBJ2-3; 10 bases agree with TRBD2. CDR3 size: 14 residues. V lost 6 bases, J lost 5 bases, and 5 bases stayed unmatched. The germline gives CDR1 LGHNT, CDR2 FRNRAP. CDR3 DNA sequence: TGTGCTAGTGGCCCTAGCGGGGGCCGAGATACGCAGTATTTT. Encoded protein: CASGPSGGRDTQYF.